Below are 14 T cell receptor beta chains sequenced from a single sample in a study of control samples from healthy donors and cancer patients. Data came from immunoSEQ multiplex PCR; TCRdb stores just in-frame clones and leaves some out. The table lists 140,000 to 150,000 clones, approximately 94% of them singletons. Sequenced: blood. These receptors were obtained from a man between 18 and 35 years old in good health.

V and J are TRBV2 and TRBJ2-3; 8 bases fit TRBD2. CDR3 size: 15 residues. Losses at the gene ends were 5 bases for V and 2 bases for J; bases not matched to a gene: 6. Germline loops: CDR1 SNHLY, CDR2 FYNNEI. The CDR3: CASSKDSGVTDTQYF. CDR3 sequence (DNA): TGTGCCAGCAGTAAGGATAGCGGGGTCACAGATACGCAGTATTTT.

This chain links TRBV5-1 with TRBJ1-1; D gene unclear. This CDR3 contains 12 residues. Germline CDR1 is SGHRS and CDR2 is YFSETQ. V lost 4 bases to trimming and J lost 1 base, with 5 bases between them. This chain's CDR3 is CASSPGNTEAFF. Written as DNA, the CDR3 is TGCGCCAGCAGCCCCGGGAACACTGAAGCTTTCTTT.

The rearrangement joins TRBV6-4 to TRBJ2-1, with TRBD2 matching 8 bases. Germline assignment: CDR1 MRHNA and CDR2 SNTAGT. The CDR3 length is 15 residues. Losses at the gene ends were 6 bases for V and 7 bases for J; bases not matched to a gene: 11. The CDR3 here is CASRRDSGRSNEQFF. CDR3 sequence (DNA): TGTGCCAGCAGGCGTGACAGCGGGAGATCGAATGAGCAGTTCTTC.

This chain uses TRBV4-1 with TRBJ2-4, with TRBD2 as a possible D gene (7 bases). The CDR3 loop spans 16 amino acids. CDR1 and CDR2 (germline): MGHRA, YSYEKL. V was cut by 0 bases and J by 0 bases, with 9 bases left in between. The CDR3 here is CASSQEGGEAKNIQYF. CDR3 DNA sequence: TGCGCCAGCAGCCAAGAAGGGGGGGAAGCCAAAAACATTCAGTACTTC.

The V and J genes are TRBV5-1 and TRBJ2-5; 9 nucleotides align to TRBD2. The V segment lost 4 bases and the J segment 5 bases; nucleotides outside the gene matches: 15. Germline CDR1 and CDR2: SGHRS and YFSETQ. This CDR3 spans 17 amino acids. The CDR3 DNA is TGCGCCAGCAGCAGGTGGACAGCGGGGGGCCAGATGGAGACCCAGTACTTC. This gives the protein CASSRWTAGGQMETQYF.

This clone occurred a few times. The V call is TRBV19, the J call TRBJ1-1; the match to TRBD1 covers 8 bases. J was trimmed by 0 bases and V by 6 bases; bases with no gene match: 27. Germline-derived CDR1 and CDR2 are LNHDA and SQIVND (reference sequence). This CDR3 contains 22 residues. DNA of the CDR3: TGTGCCAGTAGAGGTTCATCCGCACCGGGACAGGTTAAAGTGTTCATGAACACTGAAGCTTTCTTT. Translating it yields CASRGSSAPGQVKVFMNTEAFF.

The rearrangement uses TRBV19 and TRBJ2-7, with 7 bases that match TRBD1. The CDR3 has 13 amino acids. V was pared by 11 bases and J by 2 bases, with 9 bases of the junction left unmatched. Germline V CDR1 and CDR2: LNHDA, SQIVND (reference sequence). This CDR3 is CASRGTAAYEQYF. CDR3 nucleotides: TGTGCCTCTAGGGGGACAGCGGCCTACGAGCAGTACTTC.

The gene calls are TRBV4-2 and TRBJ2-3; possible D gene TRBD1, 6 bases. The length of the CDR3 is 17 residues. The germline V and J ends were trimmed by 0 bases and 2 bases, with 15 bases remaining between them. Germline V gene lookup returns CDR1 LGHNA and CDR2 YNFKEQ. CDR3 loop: CASSQEVMGASTDTQYF. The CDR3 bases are TGTGCCAGCAGCCAAGAAGTGATGGGGGCCTCCACAGATACGCAGTATTTT.

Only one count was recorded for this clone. The CDR3 DNA sequence: TGTGCCAGCAGTTTGCTCGGGACAGGGACGTACGAGCAGTACTTC. This translates into CASSLLGTGTYEQYF. The chain carries TRBV27 and TRBJ2-7; 9 bases match TRBD1. CDR1 is MNHEY and CDR2 is SMNVEV in the germline V gene (reference sequence). J lost 4 bases, V lost 3 bases, and 7 bases had no gene match. CDR3 size: 15 residues.

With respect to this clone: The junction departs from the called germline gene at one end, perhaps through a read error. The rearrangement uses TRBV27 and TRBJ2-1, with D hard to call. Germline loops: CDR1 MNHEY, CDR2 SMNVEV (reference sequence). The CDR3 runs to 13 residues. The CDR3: CASSLSQQRIGIF. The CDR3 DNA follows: TGTGCCAGCAGTTTATCCCAACAAAGAATTGGGATCTTC.

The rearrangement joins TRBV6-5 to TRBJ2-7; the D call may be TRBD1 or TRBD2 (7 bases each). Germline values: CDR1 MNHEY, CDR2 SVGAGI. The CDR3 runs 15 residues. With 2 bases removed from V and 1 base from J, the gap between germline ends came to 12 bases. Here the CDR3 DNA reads TGTGCCAGCAGTTACGGGAGGGGGCGATCCTACGAGCAGTACTTC. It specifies CASSYGRGRSYEQYF.

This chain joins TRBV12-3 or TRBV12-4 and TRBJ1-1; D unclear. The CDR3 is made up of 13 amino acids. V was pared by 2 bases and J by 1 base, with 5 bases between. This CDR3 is CASSLSANTEAFF. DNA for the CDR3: TGTGCCAGCAGTTTATCGGCGAACACTGAAGCTTTCTTT.

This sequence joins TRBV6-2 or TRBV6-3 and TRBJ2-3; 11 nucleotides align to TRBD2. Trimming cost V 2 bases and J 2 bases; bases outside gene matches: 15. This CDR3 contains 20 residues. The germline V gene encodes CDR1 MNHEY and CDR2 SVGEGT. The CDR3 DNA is TGTGCCAGCAGTTACCCTTTGCTAGCGGGAGGCCCCCTCAACACAGATACGCAGTATTTT. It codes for CASSYPLLAGGPLNTDTQYF.

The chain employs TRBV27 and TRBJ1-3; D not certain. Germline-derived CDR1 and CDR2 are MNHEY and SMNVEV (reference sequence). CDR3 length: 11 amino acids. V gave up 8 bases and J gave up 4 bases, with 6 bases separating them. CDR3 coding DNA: TGTGCCAGCTATTCCGGAAACACCATATATTTT. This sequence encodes CASYSGNTIYF.